This is a list of T cell receptor beta chains from one sample in a study of blood T cell repertoires in COVID-19. Repertoires were generated with immunoSEQ multiplex PCR, while TCRdb's copy carries only in-frame clones and drops some. In the table there are 130,000 to 150,000 clones, approximately 87% of which are singletons. The sequencing sample was made of peripheral blood. The receptors come from a man aged 45-60 years who had recovered from COVID-19. CDR3s include the opening cysteine and the closing phenylalanine or tryptophan. The D gene is left open where the match is weak. The size field is filled for only some rows; it gives once, few, many or a size class.

j_call | d_call | clone_size | v_call | cdr3_length | cdr3_nt | cdr3_aa
TRBJ2-7 | TRBD2 | - | TRBV10-3 | 13 | TGTGCCACAGCGGGGGGGCTTCCCTACGAGCAGTACTTC | CATAGGLPYEQYF
TRBJ1-2 | TRBD1 | - | TRBV5-6 | 13 | TGTGCCAGCAGCCTTACAGGGGGTTTTGGCTACACCTTC | CASSLTGGFGYTF
TRBJ2-5 | TRBD2 | once | TRBV3-1/TRBV3-2 | 17 | TGTGCCAGCAGCCAATTGGGACTAGCGGGGGGACAAGAGACCCAGTACTTC | CASSQLGLAGGQETQYF
TRBJ1-6 | - | - | TRBV3-1/TRBV3-2 | 16 | TGTGCCAGCAGCCAAGACGAGACAGGTCTGGCTTCACCCCTCCACTTT | CASSQDETGLASPLHF
TRBJ2-5 | - | - | TRBV28 | 13 | TGTGCCAGCAGTTCAGGGAACCAAGAGACCCAGTACTTC | CASSSGNQETQYF
TRBJ2-1 | TRBD1 | - | TRBV2 | 14 | TGTGCCAGCAGCTCCCGGACAGGGCGGAATGAGCAGTTCTTC | CASSSRTGRNEQFF
TRBJ1-4 | - | once | TRBV5-6 | 14 | TGTGCCAGCAGCTTGGACAGGACTAATGAAAAACTGTTTTTT | CASSLDRTNEKLFF
TRBJ1-6 | TRBD1 | - | TRBV30 | 15 | TGTGCCTGGACAGTGAGTAGGACAGGGGGTTCACCCCTCCACTTT | CAWTVSRTGGSPLHF
TRBJ2-7 | - | - | TRBV6-1 | 13 | TGTGCCAGCAGTGAAGGTCAATTCCACGAGCAGTACTTC | CASSEGQFHEQYF
TRBJ2-2 | TRBD1 | few | TRBV9 | 15 | TGTGCCAGCAGTAGGGGGCCTACGAACACCGGGGAGCTGTTTTTT | CASSRGPTNTGELFF
TRBJ2-7 | TRBD1 | - | TRBV5-5 | 14 | TGTGCCAGCAGCTTGGATTGGGACAGGTACGAGCAGTACTTC | CASSLDWDRYEQYF
TRBJ1-1 | - | - | TRBV12-5 | 14 | TGTGCTAGTGGCCTACAGGCGCTGGGCACTGAAGCTTTCTTT | CASGLQALGTEAFF
TRBJ1-5 | - | - | TRBV19 | 13 | TGTGCCAGTAGTGGTCAGGGCGGTCAGCCCCAGCATTTT | CASSGQGGQPQHF
TRBJ1-2 | TRBD1 | - | TRBV7-6 | 18 | TGTGCCAGCAGCCCAGAGGGGTGGACAGGGAGTCCAAACTATGGCTACACCTTC | CASSPEGWTGSPNYGYTF
TRBJ1-4 | - | - | TRBV9 | 14 | TGTGCCAGCAGCGTAGCGGTGGCAGGGGAAAAACTGTTTTTT | CASSVAVAGEKLFF
TRBJ2-3 | - | - | TRBV14 | 12 | TGTGCCAGCAGCCAAAGCGCAGATACGCAGTATTTT | CASSQSADTQYF
TRBJ1-1 | - | - | TRBV5-6 | 14 | TGTGCCAGCAGCTTGGACGTCAGGAACACTGAAGCTTTCTTT | CASSLDVRNTEAFF
TRBJ2-5 | - | - | TRBV14 | 15 | TGTGCCAGCAGCCAAGATACTGTAACCCAAGAGACCCAGTACTTC | CASSQDTVTQETQYF
TRBJ1-2 | - | - | TRBV2 | 15 | TGTGCCAGCAGTGACTACAGGGTCGGGGACTATGGCTACACCTTC | CASSDYRVGDYGYTF
TRBJ1-1 | - | - | TRBV3-1/TRBV3-2 | 14 | TGTGCCAGCAGCCCATTAAGGGGGAACACTGAAGCTTTCTTT | CASSPLRGNTEAFF
TRBJ1-4 | - | - | TRBV5-1 | 15 | TGCGCCAGCGCGCCTTATGCAGGAACTAATGAAAAACTGTTTTTT | CASAPYAGTNEKLFF
TRBJ1-1 | - | - | TRBV27 | 14 | TGTGCCAGCAGTTTCGGGGATCTGAACACTGAAGCTTTCTTT | CASSFGDLNTEAFF
TRBJ1-5 | - | - | TRBV5-6 | 15 | TGTGCCAGCAGCTTGGGCTGGGGGCTTAATCAGCCCCAGCATTTT | CASSLGWGLNQPQHF
TRBJ1-5 | TRBD1 | once | TRBV19 | 12 | TGTGCCAGTAGACAGGGGAATCAGCCCCAGCATTTT | CASRQGNQPQHF
TRBJ2-5 | - | - | TRBV7-2 | 15 | TGTGCCAGCAGCTTAGTCCCGAGGGTTCAAGAGACCCAGTACTTC | CASSLVPRVQETQYF
TRBJ2-1 | TRBD2 | many | TRBV7-8 | 12 | TGTGTAACTAGCGGACAGTACAATGAGCAGTTCTTC | CVTSGQYNEQFF
TRBJ1-2 | - | - | TRBV10-2 | 14 | TGCGCCAGCAGTGAGTCGCGGGGCGCCTATGGCTACACCTTC | CASSESRGAYGYTF
TRBJ1-2 | - | - | TRBV15 | 15 | TGTGCCACCAGCAGAGATTCCCAGGCAATCTATGGCTACACCTTC | CATSRDSQAIYGYTF